This entry concerns a single T cell receptor (beta chain). Ages ranged from about 18 to 89 years, with residence in around 24 US areas. Participants were placed into cohorts based on the clinical history they reported. These data come from a study of blood T cell repertoires in COVID-19. Overall study context: Samples of COVID-19 (acute and convalescent) were obtained from the United States, Italy and Spain.

Trimming removed 3 bases from V and 0 bases from J, with 15 bases in between. The CDR3 is made up of 17 amino acids. From germline, CDR1 is WSHSY and CDR2 SAAADI. Assay: immunoSEQ multiplex PCR; the TCRdb copy retains only in-frame clones and omits some. Of hundreds of thousands of clones in the sample, almost 90% were seen once. The source material was PBMCs or T cells enriched from blood (not recorded which). This sequence originates from a woman aged 18-29 years with acute COVID-19. The chain recombines TRBV10-2 with TRBJ1-5, with a possible D match to TRBD1 (6 bases). For the CDR3, the DNA is TGCGCCAGCAGTGATGGTAAGGGGACATATAGCAATCAGCCCCAGCATTTT. As protein: CASSDGKGTYSNQPQHF.